This entry lists 3 T cell receptor beta chains sequenced from one sample in a study of T-cell reconstitution after alpha-beta-depleted transplantation in children. This sample's TCRbeta library carried unique molecular identifier barcodes. MiXCR, applied by TCRdb to the PCR reads, yields one record per CDR3 protein. The data show about 400,000 distinct CDR3 sequences, 10% to 15% seen once. The material was PBMCs, obtained from the stem cell graft. The receptors here all came from a human donor who donated a stem cell graft to a child with Fanconi anemia.

The rearrangement uses TRBV20-1 and TRBJ2-5; D possibly corresponds to TRBD2 (7 bases). The V gene lost 0 bases and the J gene lost 0 bases, with 17 bases spanning the gap. The CDR3 totals 17 residues. CDR1 is DFQATT and CDR2 is SNEGSKA in the germline V gene (reference sequence). CDR3 bases: TGCAGTGCTAGAGAGGGGGCGTGGGGGGGCAACCAAGAGACCCAGTACTTC. Translated: CSAREGAWGGNQETQYF.

This clonotype has just a few counts. CDR3 protein: CSVETLSLSNYGYTF. The CDR3 DNA sequence: TGCAGCGTGGAAACCCTAAGCCTCAGCAACTATGGCTACACCTTC. The V and J genes are TRBV29-1 and TRBJ1-2; no firm D call. Germline V CDR1 and CDR2: SQVTM, ANQGSEA. V gave up 6 bases and J gave up 2 bases, with 19 bases separating them. This CDR3 region has 15 residues. Supplemented by reference TRBV29-1 and TRBJ1-2, the full variable domain reads SAVISQKPSRDICQRGTSLTIQCQVDSQVTMMFWYRQQPGQSLTLIATANQGSEATYESGFVIDKFPISRPNLTFSTLTVSNMSPEDSSIYLCSVETLSLSNYGYTFGSGTRLTVV.

Ten or more counts support this clonotype. The chain uses TRBV10-3 and TRBJ2-3; D remains ambiguous. V was pared by 7 bases and J by 2 bases, with 7 bases between. CDR1 and CDR2 (germline): ENHRY, SYGVKD. This CDR3 spans 12 amino acids. The CDR3, as DNA: TGTGCCATCAAGGCGGACACAGATACGCAGTATTTT. It encodes CAIKADTDTQYF.